This TCR beta chain was recovered during a study of blood T cell repertoires in COVID-19. Across the whole study: Italy, Spain and the United States were the sources of the convalescent and acute COVID-19 samples.

Sequencing was performed with immunoSEQ multiplex PCR; in TCRdb, only in-frame clones are kept and a portion is missing. The sample carries 15,000 to 20,000 clones, approximately 91% recorded once. Germline V gene sequence: CDR1 SGHDN, CDR2 FVKESK. This CDR3 contains 14 residues. The V segment lost 6 bases and the J segment 7 bases; nucleotides outside the gene matches: 8. The source is a human donor in a cohort sampled during active COVID-19. The V and J genes are TRBV14 and TRBJ1-5, with 8 bases matching TRBD1. Input material: peripheral blood. CDR3 in amino acids: CASRFRGPGQPQHF. The DNA of the CDR3 is TGTGCCAGCAGGTTCAGGGGGCCGGGGCAGCCCCAGCATTTT.